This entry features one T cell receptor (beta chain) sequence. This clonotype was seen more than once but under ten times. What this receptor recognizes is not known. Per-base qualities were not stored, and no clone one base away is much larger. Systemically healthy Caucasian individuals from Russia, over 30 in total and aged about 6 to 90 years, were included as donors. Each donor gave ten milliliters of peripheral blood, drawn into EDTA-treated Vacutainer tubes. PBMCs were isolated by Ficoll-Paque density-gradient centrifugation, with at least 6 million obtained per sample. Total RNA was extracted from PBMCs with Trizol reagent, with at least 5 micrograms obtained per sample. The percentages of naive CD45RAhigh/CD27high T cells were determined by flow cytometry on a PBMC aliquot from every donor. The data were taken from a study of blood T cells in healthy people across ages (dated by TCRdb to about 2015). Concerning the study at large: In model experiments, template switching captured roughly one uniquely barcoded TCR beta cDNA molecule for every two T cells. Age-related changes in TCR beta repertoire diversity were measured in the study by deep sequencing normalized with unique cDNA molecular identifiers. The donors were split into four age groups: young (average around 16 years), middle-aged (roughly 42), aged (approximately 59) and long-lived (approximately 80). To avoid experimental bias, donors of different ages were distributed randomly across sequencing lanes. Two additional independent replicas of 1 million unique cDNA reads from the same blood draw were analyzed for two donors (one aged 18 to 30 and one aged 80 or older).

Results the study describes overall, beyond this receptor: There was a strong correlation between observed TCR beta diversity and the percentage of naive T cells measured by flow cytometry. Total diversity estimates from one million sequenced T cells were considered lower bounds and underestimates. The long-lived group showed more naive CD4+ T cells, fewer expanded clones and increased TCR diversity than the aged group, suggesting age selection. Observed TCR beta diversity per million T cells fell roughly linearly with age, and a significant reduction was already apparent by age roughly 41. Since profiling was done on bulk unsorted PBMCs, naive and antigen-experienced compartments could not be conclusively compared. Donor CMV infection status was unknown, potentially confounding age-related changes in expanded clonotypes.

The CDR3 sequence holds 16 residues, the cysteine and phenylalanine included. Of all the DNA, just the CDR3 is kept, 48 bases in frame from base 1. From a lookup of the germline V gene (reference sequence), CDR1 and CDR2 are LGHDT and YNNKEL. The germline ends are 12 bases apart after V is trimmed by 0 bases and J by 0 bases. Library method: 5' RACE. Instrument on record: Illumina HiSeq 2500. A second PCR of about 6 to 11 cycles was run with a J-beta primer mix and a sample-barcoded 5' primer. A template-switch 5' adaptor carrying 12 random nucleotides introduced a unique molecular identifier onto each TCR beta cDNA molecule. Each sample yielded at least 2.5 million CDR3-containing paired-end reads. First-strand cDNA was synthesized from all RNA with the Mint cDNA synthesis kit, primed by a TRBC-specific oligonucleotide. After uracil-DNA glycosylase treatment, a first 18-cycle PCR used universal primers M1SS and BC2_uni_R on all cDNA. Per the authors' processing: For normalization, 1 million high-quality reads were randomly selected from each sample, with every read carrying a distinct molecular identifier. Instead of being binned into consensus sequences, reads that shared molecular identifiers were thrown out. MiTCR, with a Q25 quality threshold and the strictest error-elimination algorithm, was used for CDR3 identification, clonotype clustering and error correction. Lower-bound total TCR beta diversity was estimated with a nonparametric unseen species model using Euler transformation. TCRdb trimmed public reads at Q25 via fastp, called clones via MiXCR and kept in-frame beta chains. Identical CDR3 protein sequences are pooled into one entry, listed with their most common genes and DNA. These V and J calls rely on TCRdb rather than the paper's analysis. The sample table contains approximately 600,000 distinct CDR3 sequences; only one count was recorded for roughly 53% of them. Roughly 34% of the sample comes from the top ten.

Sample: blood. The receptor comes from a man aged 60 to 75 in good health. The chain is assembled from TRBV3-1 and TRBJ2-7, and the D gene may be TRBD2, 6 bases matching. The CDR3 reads CASSQDLATASYEQYF. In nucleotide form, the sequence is TGTGCCAGCAGCCAAGATCTAGCGACAGCCTCCTACGAGCAGTACTTC.